Each of the 27 T cell receptor beta chains below was sequenced from the same sample in a study of T cells in Graves' hyperthyroidism and ophthalmopathy. The CDR3 regions of TCR beta were amplified from RNA transcripts. HTBI primers drove first-round RT-PCR of the TCR CDR3. One entry per CDR3 protein, called by TCRdb with MiXCR from the multiplex PCR reads. Among 300,000 to 350,000 distinct CDR3 sequences listed, roughly 20% were seen once. The specimen sequenced was blood. Receptor source: a woman between 45 and 60 years old with Graves' hyperthyroidism.

V gene TRBV19 combines with J gene TRBJ1-1, with a possible D match to TRBD1 (6 bases). The V and J ends lost 11 bases and 3 bases respectively, with 16 bases between them. There are 13 residues in the CDR3. Germline V gene lookup returns CDR1 LNHDA and CDR2 SQIVND (reference sequence). Here the CDR3 reads CAVTGAADTEAFF. The CDR3 DNA sequence: TGTGCCGTCACGGGGGCGGCGGACACTGAAGCTTTCTTT.

The genes are TRBV5-1 and TRBJ2-7; TRBD2 aligns across 10 bases. Germline V gene data show CDR1 as SGHRS and CDR2 as YFSETQ. V dropped 5 bases and J dropped 3; count of bases not matched to a gene: 2. The CDR3 covers 13 residues. The CDR3 bases are TGCGCCAGCAGACTAGCGGGAAGCTACGAGCAGTACTTC. This codes for CASRLAGSYEQYF.

This clonotype occurred a few times. V usage is TRBV30 and J usage is TRBJ2-3; D is unclear. V lost 5 bases and J 1 base, leaving 10 bases between the germline ends. Germline CDR1 reads GTSNPN; CDR2 reads SVGIG (reference sequence). CDR3 size: 13 residues. This CDR3 reads CAWVLDGTDTQYF. CDR3 DNA sequence: TGTGCCTGGGTGTTGGACGGCACAGATACGCAGTATTTT.

This clonotype showed up many times. CDR3 residues: CASSVGGRQNTEAFF. The CDR3 nucleotides read TGTGCCAGCAGCGTAGGGGGAAGGCAGAACACTGAAGCTTTCTTT. This rearrangement joins TRBV9 to TRBJ1-1; no clear D. Germline V gives CDR1 SGDLS, CDR2 YYNGEE. Between the trimmed V and J ends, which lost 0 bases and 1 base, there was a span of 10 bases. The CDR3 extends over 15 amino acids. The full variable domain, rest sourced from reference TRBV9 and TRBJ1-1, is DSGVTQTPKHLITATGQRVTLRCSPRSGDLSVYWYQQSLDQGLQFLIQYYNGEERAKGNILERFSAQQFPDLHSELNLSSLELGDSALYFCASSVGGRQNTEAFFGQGTRLTVV.

This rearrangement joins TRBV9 to TRBJ1-2, with 7 bases identical to TRBD1. The CDR3 runs 17 residues. Trimming took 4 bases from V and 2 from J; bases not matched to a gene: 14. Germline V gives CDR1 SGDLS, CDR2 YYNGEE. The CDR3 sequence is CASSPSSREQGNYGYTF. In DNA form, the CDR3 reads TGTGCCAGCAGCCCAAGTAGTAGGGAACAGGGGAACTATGGCTACACCTTC.

There are a few counts of this clonotype. The rearrangement links TRBV7-9 to TRBJ2-3; D perhaps matches TRBD2 (5 bases). CDR3 size: 15 residues. The germline gives CDR1 SEHNR, CDR2 FQNEAQ (reference sequence). V was shortened by 6 bases and J by 6 bases, with 19 bases between the two germline ends. CDR3 residues: CASSYVTSGNDTQYF. The CDR3 nucleotides are TGTGCCAGCAGTTACGTAACCTCGGGAAACGATACGCAGTATTTT.

This clonotype was seen a handful of times. The chain carries TRBV7-9 and TRBJ2-3; 12 nucleotides line up with TRBD2. The CDR3 runs to 13 residues. CDR1 SEHNR and CDR2 FQNEAQ come from the germline V gene (reference sequence). The ends lost 6 bases at V and 11 bases at J; junction bases unmatched: 6. The CDR3 is CASSRLAGDLQYF. The DNA of the CDR3 is TGTGCCAGCAGTCGACTAGCGGGGGACCTGCAGTATTTT.

This clonotype was seen at least ten times. The chain employs TRBV20-1 and TRBJ2-5, with a weak D call TRBD2 (5 bases). This CDR3 comprises 15 residues. Germline-derived CDR1 and CDR2 are DFQATT and SNEGSKA (reference sequence). The V gene lost 4 bases and the J gene lost 2 bases, with 17 bases spanning the gap. The CDR3 DNA reads TGCAGTGCTACGCCCCCTAGCTTCCTTCAAGAGACCCAGTACTTC. Encoded protein: CSATPPSFLQETQYF.

Ten or more counts support this clonotype. The chain has TRBV30 and TRBJ2-3; D gene unclear. The germline V gene has CDR1 GTSNPN and CDR2 SVGIG (reference sequence). Trimming removed 8 bases at V and 6 bases at J, with 18 bases between. The CDR3 is made up of 13 amino acids. The CDR3 region has the DNA TGTGCCGGCAAGAAAGACCTAATGGATACGCAGTATTTT. This gives the protein CAGKKDLMDTQYF.

J is TRBJ1-5 and V is TRBV7-9; the D gene is possibly TRBD1 (5 bases). The germline gives CDR1 SEHNR, CDR2 FQNEAQ (reference sequence). The CDR3 totals 13 residues. The V and J ends lost 8 bases and 7 bases respectively, with 15 bases between them. CDR3 nucleotides: TGTGCCAGCCAGGGAGGCCCAGGGCAGCCCCAGCATTTT. This gives the protein CASQGGPGQPQHF.

This clonotype was recorded at least ten times. This sequence joins TRBV7-9 and TRBJ2-5; no clear D gene. The CDR3 consists of 14 residues. Germline loops: CDR1 SEHNR, CDR2 FQNEAQ (reference sequence). V lost 4 bases, J lost 2 bases, and 11 bases lay in between. The CDR3 DNA follows: TGTGCCAGCAGCTGGGGTGACGGACAAGAGACCCAGTACTTC. It specifies CASSWGDGQETQYF.

This clonotype was seen repeatedly, ten times or more. The CDR3 sequence is CASSTGQGGSIGGYTF. Written as DNA, the CDR3 is TGTGCCAGCAGTACCGGACAGGGGGGCTCGATTGGTGGCTACACCTTC. This sequence joins TRBV27 and TRBJ1-2; 10 nucleotides line up with TRBD1. V was pared by 5 bases and J by 7 bases, with 13 bases of the junction left unmatched. Germline CDR1 and CDR2: MNHEY and SMNVEV (reference sequence). This CDR3 comprises 16 residues.

This clonotype came up many times. The chain recombines TRBV11-2 with TRBJ1-6; D ambiguous. V was pared by 3 bases and J by 10 bases, with 10 bases between. In germline, CDR1 is SGHAT, CDR2 FQNNGV. The CDR3 has 13 amino acids. As DNA, the CDR3 is TGTGCCAGCAGCTTGTCCGTCGGGTCACCCCTCCACTTT. This translates into CASSLSVGSPLHF. Full variable domain (rest looked up from reference TRBV11-2 and TRBJ1-6): EAGVAQSPRYKIIEKRQSVAFWCNPISGHATLYWYQQILGQGPKLLIQFQNNGVVDDSQLPKDRFSAERLKGVDSTLKIQPAKLEDSAVYLCASSLSVGSPLHFGNGTRLTVT.

The J gene is TRBJ1-1, the V gene TRBV7-2; no firm D call. V was pared by 5 bases and J by 5 bases, with 15 bases between. The V gene's germline CDR1 is SGHTA and CDR2 FQGNSA. The CDR3 extends over 14 amino acids. The CDR3 nucleotides are TGTGCCAGCAGCCCTACATTCTTTAGGACTGAAGCTTTCTTT. Protein: CASSPTFFRTEAFF.

The chain is built from TRBV6-1 and TRBJ1-4; D is undetermined. V was trimmed by 8 bases and J by 8 bases, leaving 21 bases between them. The CDR3 loop spans 15 amino acids. Germline V lookup: CDR1 MNHNS, CDR2 SASEGT. The CDR3 region is CASREPGLGREKLFF. The CDR3 nucleotides are TGTGCCAGCCGGGAGCCGGGGTTGGGCAGAGAAAAACTGTTTTTT.

With respect to this clonotype: An end of the junction differs from the germline gene, which may be a read error. The V call is TRBV4-1, the J call TRBJ1-1, with a possible D match to TRBD1 (5 bases). The CDR3 extends over 16 amino acids. From germline, CDR1 is MGHRA and CDR2 YSYEKL. CDR3 sequence reads: CASRHRTGGQNTEAFF. CDR3 DNA: TGCGCCTCCCGCCACCGTACGGGGGGTCAGAACACCGAAGCTTTCTTT.

The rearrangement joins TRBV6-2 or TRBV6-3 to TRBJ2-3, with 10 bases fitting TRBD2. CDR1 and CDR2 from the germline V gene are MNHEY and SVGEGT. This CDR3 is 18 amino acids long. With 5 bases clipped from V and 2 bases from J, the junction kept 13 bases outside the gene matches. CDR3 in amino acids: CASSPALAGAGVTDTQYF. In nucleotides, the CDR3 is TGTGCCAGCAGTCCAGCTCTAGCGGGAGCTGGGGTCACAGATACGCAGTATTTT.

The chain is built from TRBV28 and TRBJ1-5, with a weak D call TRBD1 (5 bases). Germline CDR1 is MDHEN and CDR2 is SYDVKM. The CDR3 runs 15 residues. The V and J ends lost 4 bases and 4 bases respectively, with 14 bases between them. The CDR3 here is CASSSSRGGNQPQHF. The CDR3 DNA is TGTGCCAGCAGTTCATCGCGTGGGGGTAATCAGCCCCAGCATTTT.

V is TRBV30 and J is TRBJ1-2, with 7 bases lining up with TRBD1. The germline V gene has CDR1 GTSNPN and CDR2 SVGIG (reference sequence). The trim removed 3 bases at V and 2 bases at J, leaving 0 bases unmatched. The CDR3 is 12 amino acids. DNA of the CDR3: TGTGCCTGGAGGACAGGGAACTATGGCTACACCTTC. Protein: CAWRTGNYGYTF.

This clonotype was detected ten times or more. The chain uses TRBV3-1 and TRBJ1-1, with 11 bases lining up with TRBD1. With 4 bases clipped from V and 12 bases from J, the junction kept 7 bases outside the gene matches. This CDR3 comprises 13 residues. The germline CDR1 and CDR2 sequences are LGHDT and YNNKEL (reference sequence). CDR3 in DNA: TGTGCCAGCAGCCCGGGGGACAGGGGGGAAACTTTCTTT. It encodes CASSPGDRGETFF.

J is TRBJ2-3 and V is TRBV5-1; D perhaps matches TRBD2 (7 bases). CDR3 size: 15 residues. V was trimmed by 2 bases and J by 1 base, leaving 11 bases between them. Germline V lookup: CDR1 SGHRS, CDR2 YFSETQ. The CDR3 DNA sequence: TGCGCCAGCAGCTTTTCGGGGGGCCGCACAGATACGCAGTATTTT. Translated, it gives CASSFSGGRTDTQYF.

The gene calls are TRBV15 and TRBJ2-5; possibly TRBD1 or TRBD2 for D (7 bases each). In germline, CDR1 is LNHNV, CDR2 YYDKDF (reference sequence). The CDR3 is made up of 13 amino acids. V lost 9 bases, J lost 5 bases, and 16 bases lay in between. DNA of the CDR3: TGTGCCACTGGAAGGGGGCGGGAGGAGACCCAGTACTTC. Amino acids: CATGRGREETQYF.

In this sample, this clonotype turned up many times. V usage is TRBV2 and J usage is TRBJ1-4; TRBD1 agrees at 9 bases. CDR3 length: 14 amino acids. Germline CDR1 is SNHLY and CDR2 is FYNNEI. Germline trimming cut 6 bases from V and 6 bases from J; bases unmatched to any gene: 5. This CDR3 is CASRARQGDEKLFF. The DNA of the CDR3 is TGTGCCAGCAGAGCTCGACAGGGGGATGAAAAACTGTTTTTT. Full variable domain (rest looked up from reference TRBV2 and TRBJ1-4): EPEVTQTPSHQVTQMGQEVILRCVPISNHLYFYWYRQILGQKVEFLVSFYNNEISEKSEIFDDQFSVERPDGSNFTLKIRSTKLEDSAMYFCASRARQGDEKLFFGSGTQLSVL.

In this sample, this clonotype turned up many times. J is TRBJ1-5 and V is TRBV28; no clear D. V was cut by 3 bases and J by 4 bases, with 10 bases left in between. Germline CDR1 is MDHEN and CDR2 is SYDVKM. This CDR3 comprises 14 residues. CDR3 in DNA: TGTGCCAGCAGTTTTCGGTCGGATAATCAGCCCCAGCATTTT. Protein: CASSFRSDNQPQHF.

On this clonotype: This may arise from a read error, as a much more abundant clone is one base away. V gene TRBV12-3 or TRBV12-4 combines with J gene TRBJ2-7, with 9 nucleotides matching TRBD1. The J call is in doubt because the DNA end fits TRBJ2-1 better. The CDR3 is made up of 14 amino acids. Here the CDR3 DNA reads TGTGCCAGCAGTCCTACAGGGGGCGCCTACGAGCAGTTCTTC. This sequence encodes CASSPTGGAYEQFF.

This clonotype was detected ten times or more. The V gene is TRBV12-3 or TRBV12-4, the J gene TRBJ1-1, with D perhaps matching TRBD1 (5 bases). The V and J ends lost 7 bases and 7 bases respectively, with 16 bases between them. This CDR3 spans 13 amino acids. The CDR3 loop is CASTPTGLLEAFF. In nucleotides, the CDR3 is TGTGCCAGCACCCCTACAGGACTGCTTGAAGCTTTCTTT.

This clonotype was seen at least ten times. The V call is TRBV29-1, the J call TRBJ1-4, with a tentative D call TRBD1 (6 bases). The CDR3 runs to 13 residues. Trimming cost V 7 bases and J 5 bases, with 14 bases left between them. CDR1 SQVTM and CDR2 ANQGSEA come from the germline V gene. The CDR3 DNA reads as TGCAGCGGCGTGGGACAAGGCAATGAAAAACTGTTTTTT. Protein sequence: CSGVGQGNEKLFF.